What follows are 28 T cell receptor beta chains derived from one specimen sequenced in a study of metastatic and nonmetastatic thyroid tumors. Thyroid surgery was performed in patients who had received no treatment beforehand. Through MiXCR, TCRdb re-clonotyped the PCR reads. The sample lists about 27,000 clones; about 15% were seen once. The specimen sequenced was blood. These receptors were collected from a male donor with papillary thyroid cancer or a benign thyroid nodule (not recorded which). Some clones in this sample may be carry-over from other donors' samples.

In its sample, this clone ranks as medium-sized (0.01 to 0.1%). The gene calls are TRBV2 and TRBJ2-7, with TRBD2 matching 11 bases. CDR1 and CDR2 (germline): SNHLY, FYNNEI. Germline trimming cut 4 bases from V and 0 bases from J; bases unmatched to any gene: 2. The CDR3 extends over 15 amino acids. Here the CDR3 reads CASSATSGSSYEQYF. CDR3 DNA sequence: TGTGCCAGCAGTGCTACTAGCGGGAGCTCCTACGAGCAGTACTTC.

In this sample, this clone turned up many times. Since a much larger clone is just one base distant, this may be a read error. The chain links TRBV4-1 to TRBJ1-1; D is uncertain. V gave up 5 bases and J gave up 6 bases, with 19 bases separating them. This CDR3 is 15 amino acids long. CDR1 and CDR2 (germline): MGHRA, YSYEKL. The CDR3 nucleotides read TGCGCCAGCAGCATAAGACGGACGTCTAGCGCTGAAGCTTTCTTT. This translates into CASSIRRTSSAEAFF.

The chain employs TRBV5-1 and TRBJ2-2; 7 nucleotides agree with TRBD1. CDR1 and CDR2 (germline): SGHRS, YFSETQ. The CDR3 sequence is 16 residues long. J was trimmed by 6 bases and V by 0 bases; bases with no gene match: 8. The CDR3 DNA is TGCGCCAGCAGCTTGGGGCCAGGGGGACACCCCGGGGAGCTGTTTTTT. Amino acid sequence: CASSLGPGGHPGELFF.

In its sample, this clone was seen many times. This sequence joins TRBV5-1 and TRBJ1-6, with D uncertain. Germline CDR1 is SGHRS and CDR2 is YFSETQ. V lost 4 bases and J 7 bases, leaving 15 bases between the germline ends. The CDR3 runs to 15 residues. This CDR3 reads CASSLGFVGNSPLHF. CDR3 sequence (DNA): TGCGCCAGCAGCCTGGGCTTCGTCGGGAATTCACCCCTCCACTTT.

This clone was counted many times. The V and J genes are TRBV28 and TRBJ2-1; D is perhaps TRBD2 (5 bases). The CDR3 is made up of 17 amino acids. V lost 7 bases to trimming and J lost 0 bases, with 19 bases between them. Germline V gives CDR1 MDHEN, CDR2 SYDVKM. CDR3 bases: TGTGCCAGCAAAGCGGCTAGCACCGCAGGCTCCTACAATGAGCAGTTCTTC. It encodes CASKAASTAGSYNEQFF.

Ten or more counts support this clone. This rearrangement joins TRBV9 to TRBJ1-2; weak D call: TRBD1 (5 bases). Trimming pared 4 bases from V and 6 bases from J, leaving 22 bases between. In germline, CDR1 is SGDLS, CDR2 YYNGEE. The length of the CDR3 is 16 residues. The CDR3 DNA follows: TGTGCCAGCAGCCCTCTGAGCAGGGTCAATCCTCATGGCTACACCTTC. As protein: CASSPLSRVNPHGYTF. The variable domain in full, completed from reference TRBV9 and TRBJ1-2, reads DSGVTQTPKHLITATGQRVTLRCSPRSGDLSVYWYQQSLDQGLQFLIQYYNGEERAKGNILERFSAQQFPDLHSELNLSSLELGDSALYFCASSPLSRVNPHGYTFGSGTRLTVV.

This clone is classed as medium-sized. CDR3 coding DNA: TGTGCCAGCAGTCCAGCCGGCGACAGTCAAGAGCAGTACTTC. The encoded protein is CASSPAGDSQEQYF. The chain combines TRBV28 with TRBJ2-7; D may be TRBD1 (5 bases). CDR3 length: 14 amino acids. V lost 5 bases, J lost 7 bases, and 18 bases lay in between. Germline assignment: CDR1 MDHEN and CDR2 SYDVKM. Together with reference TRBV28 and TRBJ2-7, the CDR3 gives the full variable domain: DVKVTQSSRYLVKRTGEKVFLECVQDMDHENMFWYRQDPGLGLRLIYFSYDVKMKEKGDIPEGYSVSREKKERFSLILESASTNQTSMYLCASSPAGDSQEQYFGPGTRLTVT.

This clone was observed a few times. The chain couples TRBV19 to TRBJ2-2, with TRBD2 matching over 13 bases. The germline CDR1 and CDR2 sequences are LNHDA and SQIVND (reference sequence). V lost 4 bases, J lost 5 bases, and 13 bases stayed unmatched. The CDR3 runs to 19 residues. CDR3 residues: CASSTGTSGRAVGTGELFF. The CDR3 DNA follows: TGTGCCAGTAGTACTGGTACTAGCGGGAGGGCCGTGGGGACCGGGGAGCTGTTTTTT.

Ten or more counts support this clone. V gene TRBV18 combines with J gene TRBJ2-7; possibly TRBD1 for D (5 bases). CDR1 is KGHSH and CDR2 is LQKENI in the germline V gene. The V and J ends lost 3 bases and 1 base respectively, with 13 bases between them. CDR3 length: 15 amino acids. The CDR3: CASSPQGSRSYEQYF. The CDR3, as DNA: TGTGCCAGCTCACCCCAGGGCTCCAGGTCCTACGAGCAGTACTTC. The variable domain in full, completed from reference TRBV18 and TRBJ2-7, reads NAGVMQNPRHLVRRRGQEARLRCSPMKGHSHVYWYRQLPEEGLKFMVYLQKENIIDESGMPKERFSAEFPKEGPSILRIQQVVRGDSAAYFCASSPQGSRSYEQYFGPGTRLTVT.

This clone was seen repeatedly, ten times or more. CDR3 residues: CASSFGGLVYLNEQFF. CDR3 DNA sequence: TGTGCCAGCAGTTTCGGGGGACTAGTTTATTTGAATGAGCAGTTCTTC. The chain uses TRBV27 and TRBJ2-1; 8 bases are a match to TRBD2. The CDR3 totals 16 residues. Germline V gives CDR1 MNHEY, CDR2 SMNVEV (reference sequence). J was trimmed by 7 bases and V by 3 bases; bases with no gene match: 11.

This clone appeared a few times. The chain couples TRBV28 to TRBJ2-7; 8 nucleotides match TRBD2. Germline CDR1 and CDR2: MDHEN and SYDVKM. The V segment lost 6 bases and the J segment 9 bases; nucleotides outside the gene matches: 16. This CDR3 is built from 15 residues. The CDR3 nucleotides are TGTGCCAGCAGGGACCTAGCGGGTATTCTAAGGGTGCAGTACTTC. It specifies CASRDLAGILRVQYF.

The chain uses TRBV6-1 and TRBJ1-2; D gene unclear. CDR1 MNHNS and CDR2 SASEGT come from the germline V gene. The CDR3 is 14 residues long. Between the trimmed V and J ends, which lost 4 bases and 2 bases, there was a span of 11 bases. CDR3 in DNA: TGTGCCAGCAGTGCCTATCCAGAGAACTATGGCTACACCTTC. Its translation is CASSAYPENYGYTF.

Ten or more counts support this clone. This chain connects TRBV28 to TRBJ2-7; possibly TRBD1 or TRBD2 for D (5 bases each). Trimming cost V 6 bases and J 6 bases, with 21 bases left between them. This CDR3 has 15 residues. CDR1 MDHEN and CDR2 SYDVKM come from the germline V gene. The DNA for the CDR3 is TGTGCCAGCAGCCACCTTAGGGAGTCGGGGACCGAGCAGTACTTC. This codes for CASSHLRESGTEQYF.

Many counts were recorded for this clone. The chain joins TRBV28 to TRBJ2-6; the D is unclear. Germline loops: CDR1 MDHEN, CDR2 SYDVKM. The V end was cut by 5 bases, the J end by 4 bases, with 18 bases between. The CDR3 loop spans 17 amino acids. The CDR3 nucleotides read TGTGCCAGCAGTCGTCCCGACGGACGCCCAGGGGCCAACGTCCTGACTTTC. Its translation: CASSRPDGRPGANVLTF.

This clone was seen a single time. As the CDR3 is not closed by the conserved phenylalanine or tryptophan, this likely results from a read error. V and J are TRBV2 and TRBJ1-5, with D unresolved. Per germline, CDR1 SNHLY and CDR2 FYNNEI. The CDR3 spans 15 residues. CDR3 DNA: TGTGCCAGCATTGAAAGGCAGTCGGTCGATCAGCCCCAGCATTCT. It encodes CASIERQSVDQPQHS.

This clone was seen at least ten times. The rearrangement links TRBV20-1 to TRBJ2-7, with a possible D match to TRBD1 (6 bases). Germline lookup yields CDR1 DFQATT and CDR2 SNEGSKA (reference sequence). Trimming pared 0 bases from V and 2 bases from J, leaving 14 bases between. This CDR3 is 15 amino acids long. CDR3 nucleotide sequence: TGCAGTGCTAGAGAGGCCAGACAGGAGACCTACGAGCAGTACTTC. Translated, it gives CSAREARQETYEQYF.

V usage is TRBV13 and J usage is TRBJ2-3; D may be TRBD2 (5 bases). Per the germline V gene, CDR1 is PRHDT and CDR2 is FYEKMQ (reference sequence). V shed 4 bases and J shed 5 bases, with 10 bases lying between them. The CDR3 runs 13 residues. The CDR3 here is CASSSLEGDTQYF. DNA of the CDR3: TGTGCCAGCAGCTCACTAGAAGGAGATACGCAGTATTTT.

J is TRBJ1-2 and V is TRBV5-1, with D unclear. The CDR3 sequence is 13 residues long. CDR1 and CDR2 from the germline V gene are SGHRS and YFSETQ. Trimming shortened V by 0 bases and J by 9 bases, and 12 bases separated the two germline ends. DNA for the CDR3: TGCGCCAGCAGCTTGGGGAGTGGCCATTGCTACACCTTC. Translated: CASSLGSGHCYTF. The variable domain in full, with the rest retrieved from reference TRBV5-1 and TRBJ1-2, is KAGVTQTPRYLIKTRGQQVTLSCSPISGHRSVSWYQQTPGQGLQFLFEYFSETQRNKGNFPGRFSGRQFSNSRSEMNVSTLELGDSALYLCASSLGSGHCYTFGSGTRLTVV.

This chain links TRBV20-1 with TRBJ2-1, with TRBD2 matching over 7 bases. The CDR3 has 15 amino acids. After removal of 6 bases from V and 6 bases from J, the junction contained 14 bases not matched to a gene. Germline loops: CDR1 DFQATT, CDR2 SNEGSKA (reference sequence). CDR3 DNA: TGCAGTGCCCGCTACGCGGGAGTTGTGGGCAATGAGCAGTTCTTC. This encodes CSARYAGVVGNEQFF.

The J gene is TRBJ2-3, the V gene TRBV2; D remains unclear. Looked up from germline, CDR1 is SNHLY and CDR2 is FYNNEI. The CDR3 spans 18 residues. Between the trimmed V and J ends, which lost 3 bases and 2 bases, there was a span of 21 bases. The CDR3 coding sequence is TGTGCCAGCAGTGACATGACATGTGTGAAACCAATCACAGATACGCAGTATTTT. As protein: CASSDMTCVKPITDTQYF.

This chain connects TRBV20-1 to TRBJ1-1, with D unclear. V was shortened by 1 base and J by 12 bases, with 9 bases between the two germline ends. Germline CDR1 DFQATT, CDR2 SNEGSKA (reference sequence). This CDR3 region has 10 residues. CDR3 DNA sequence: TGCAGTGCTAGAGGGGAAACCTCTTTCTTT. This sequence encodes CSARGETSFF.

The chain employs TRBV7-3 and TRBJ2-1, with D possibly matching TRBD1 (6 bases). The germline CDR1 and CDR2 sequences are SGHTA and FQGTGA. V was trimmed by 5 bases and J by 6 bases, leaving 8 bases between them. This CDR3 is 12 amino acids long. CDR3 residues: CASSAQGNEQFF. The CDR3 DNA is TGTGCCAGCAGCGCACAGGGCAATGAGCAGTTCTTC.

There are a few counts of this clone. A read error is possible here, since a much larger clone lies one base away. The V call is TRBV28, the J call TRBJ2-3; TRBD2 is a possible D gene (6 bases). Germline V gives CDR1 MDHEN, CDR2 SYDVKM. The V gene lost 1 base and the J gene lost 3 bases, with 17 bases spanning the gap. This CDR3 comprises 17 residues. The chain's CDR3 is CASSLYKTSRGTDTQYF. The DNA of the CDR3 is TGTGCCAGCAGTTTATACAAGACTAGTCGGGGGACAGATACGCAGTATTTT.

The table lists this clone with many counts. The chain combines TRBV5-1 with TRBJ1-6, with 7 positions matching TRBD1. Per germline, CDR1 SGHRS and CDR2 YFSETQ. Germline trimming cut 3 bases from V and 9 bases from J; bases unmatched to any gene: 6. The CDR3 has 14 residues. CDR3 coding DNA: TGCGCCAGCAGCTCCGGGACAGTCGGTTCACCCCTCCACTTT. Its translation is CASSSGTVGSPLHF.

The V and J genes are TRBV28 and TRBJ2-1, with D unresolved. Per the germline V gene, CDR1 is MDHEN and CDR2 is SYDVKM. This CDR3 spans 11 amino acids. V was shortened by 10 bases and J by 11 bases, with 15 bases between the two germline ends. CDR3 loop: CAIIPGRKQFF. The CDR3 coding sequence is TGTGCCATCATTCCGGGCCGTAAGCAGTTCTTC.

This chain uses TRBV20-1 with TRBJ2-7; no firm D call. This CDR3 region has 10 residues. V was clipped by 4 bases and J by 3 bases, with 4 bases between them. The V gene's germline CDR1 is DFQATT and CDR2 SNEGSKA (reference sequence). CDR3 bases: TGCAGTGCTACCCTCTACGAGCAGTACTTC. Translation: CSATLYEQYF.

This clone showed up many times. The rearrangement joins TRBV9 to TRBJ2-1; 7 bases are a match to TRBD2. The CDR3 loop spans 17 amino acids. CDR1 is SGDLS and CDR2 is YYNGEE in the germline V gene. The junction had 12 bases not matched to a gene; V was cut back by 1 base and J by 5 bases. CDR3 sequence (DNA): TGTGCCAGCAGCGTAAGAGGGGTTCCGACTAGCCACAATGAGCAGTTCTTC. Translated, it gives CASSVRGVPTSHNEQFF.

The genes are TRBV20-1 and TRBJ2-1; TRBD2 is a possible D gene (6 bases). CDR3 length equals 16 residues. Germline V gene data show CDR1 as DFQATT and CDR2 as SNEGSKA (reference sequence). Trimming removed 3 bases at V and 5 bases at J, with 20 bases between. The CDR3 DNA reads TGCAGTGCTAGGGACTATCGATTGGGAGGAGACAATGAGCAGTTCTTC. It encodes CSARDYRLGGDNEQFF.